This TCR beta chain was profiled in a study of shared clonotypes between healthy human individuals (dated by TCRdb to the early 2020s). Background on the whole study: A couple of women and a few men aged 18 to 49 years were included in the cohort. Each donor's leukapheresis produced roughly between roughly 0.9 and 9 billion PBMCs. To estimate repertoire size and how much clonotypes are shared between individuals, the study performed deep sequencing of blood TCR repertoires from roughly five healthy adults. Libraries were prepared and TCR repertoires were sequenced by different laboratories using diverse techniques, in order to increase sequencing depth and limit assay-specific biases. Per donor, three plates each were used for CD4 naive and CD4 memory, two for CD8 naive, and one for CD8 memory.

The donors were healthy, HIV-negative adults who had no recently reported acute infections or vaccinations. Every donor was a Caucasian adult living in Nashville, Tennessee, USA. CD4+ T cells were enriched through magnetic negative selection, after which naive cells were positively selected on CD45RA and the remaining negative fraction served as the memory subset. After blood collection by leukapheresis, PBMCs were isolated using Ficoll-Histopaque density gradient centrifugation and then cryopreserved in the vapor phase of liquid nitrogen. Purity and quantity of every magnetically sorted T cell population were checked by analytical flow cytometry. Genomic DNA was isolated from every sorted fraction and measured by UV absorbance on a Nanodrop 2000c. Points on this clone: The clone's antigen remains unknown. Base qualities were left out, and no much larger clone turns up one base away.

What the research found in general, with its limitations: Based on pairwise subsampling, the degree of clonotype sharing among donors was expected to be affected by sequencing depth. Sampling was restricted to blood, and TCR repertoires in tissues likely differ from the TCR repertoires found in blood. Rarefaction of sorted-subset datasets indicated incomplete sequencing despite the large sequencing depth. Across a few donors, approximately 5% of naive CD4, roughly 3.5% of naive CD8, 2.3% of memory CD4, and approximately 0.4% of memory CD8 clonotypes were shared. Compared with non-shared clonotypes, the clonotypes found in all four sorted-subset donors had higher generation probabilities. Because the study included only a small number of donors, the genetic and exposure-history diversity represented was limited. Larger estimated clonotype richness was generally found for naive subsets than for memory subsets.

Using the deep immunoSEQ assay, multiplex PCR amplified TCR CDR3 regions from genomic DNA. Genomic DNA extracted from each cell subset was distributed evenly over all wells of several immunoSEQ 96-well plates, and each plate served as one replicate. For sorted subsets, each replicate PCR was loaded with 200 ng genomic DNA, equivalent to about 33,000 T cell genomes. Purified libraries were quantified with a Qubit 3.0 fluorometer, sized on a Bioanalyzer 2100, and re-quantified with the KAPA Library Quantification kit. Every immunoSEQ 96-well plate was sequenced on a separate single-read 150-cycle Illumina NextSeq 550 flow cell. The authors' analysis ran thus. Because the immunoSEQ output held only junctional sequences and lacked quality scores, the filtering could not match the filtering applied to full-length reads. Sequences were annotated with PyIR, a Python wrapper for IgBLAST v1.9, using IMGT germline references to assign V/J genes and CDR3. Reads were removed for weak V/J assignments (E-value above 1e-6), missing CDR3, stop codons, out-of-frame junctions, or ambiguous translated residues. V3J clonotypes were defined as sequences sharing an identical inferred V gene, J gene, and CDR3 amino acid sequence. To compute the percentage overlap between repertoires, the number of shared unique clonotypes was divided by the size of the smaller repertoire. Repertoire richness was assessed with RTK rarefaction, the Chao1 estimator, and Recon v2.1 estimates of unobserved clonotypes. Generation probabilities were computed with OLGA for all TCRbeta clonotypes obtained by the gDNA method from several donors. Imported from immuneACCESS, the table was reduced by TCRdb to in-frame sequences with V and J called. These copies leave out some clones; in studies compared against another copy, an unresolved V gene accounts for under half, and the cause of the remainder is not known. That table gives V, J and clone size, and the DNA gave D and trimming. Within this sample are 2.3 million or so clones, with over 85% of them counted one time only. The ten biggest clones cover 0.39% of the sample.

As encoded in the germline V gene (reference sequence), CDR1 is SEHNR while CDR2 is FQNEAQ. The CDR3 goes from the cysteine to the phenylalanine over 13 residues. CDR3 DNA is the only sequence kept; it has 39 bases, read in frame from the first base. V is cut by 3 bases and J by 7 bases, and the space between the germline ends is 12 bases. Material for sequencing was naive CD4+ T cells from PBMCs. The cell subset or site label on this specimen signifies: CD45RA+ positively selected. The V and J segments used are TRBV7-9 and TRBJ1-2, with no D gene named confidently. This sequence originates from a man aged 18 to 29 in good health. Some clones in this sample may be carry-over from other donors' samples. The DNA is TGTGCCAGCAGCTTTACTGGTCAAAGTGGCTACACCTTC. This is translated as CASSFTGQSGYTF.